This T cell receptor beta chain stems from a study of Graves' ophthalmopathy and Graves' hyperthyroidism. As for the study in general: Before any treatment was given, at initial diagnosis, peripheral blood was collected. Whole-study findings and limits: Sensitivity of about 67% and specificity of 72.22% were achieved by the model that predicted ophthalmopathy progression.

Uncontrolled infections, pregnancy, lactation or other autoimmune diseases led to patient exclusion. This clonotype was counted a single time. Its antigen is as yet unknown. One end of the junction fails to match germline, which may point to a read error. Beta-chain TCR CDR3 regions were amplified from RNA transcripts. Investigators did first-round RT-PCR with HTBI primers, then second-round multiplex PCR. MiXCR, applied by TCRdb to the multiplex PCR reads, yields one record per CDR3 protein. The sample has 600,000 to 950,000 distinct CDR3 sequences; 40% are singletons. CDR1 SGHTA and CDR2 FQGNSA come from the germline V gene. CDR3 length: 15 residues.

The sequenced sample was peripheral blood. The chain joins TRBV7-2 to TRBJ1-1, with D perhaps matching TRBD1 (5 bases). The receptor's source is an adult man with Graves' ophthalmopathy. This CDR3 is CAGSLFGGEGTEAFF. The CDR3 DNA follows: TGTGCCGGCAGCTTATTCGGGGGGGAAGGCACTGAAGCTTTCTTT.